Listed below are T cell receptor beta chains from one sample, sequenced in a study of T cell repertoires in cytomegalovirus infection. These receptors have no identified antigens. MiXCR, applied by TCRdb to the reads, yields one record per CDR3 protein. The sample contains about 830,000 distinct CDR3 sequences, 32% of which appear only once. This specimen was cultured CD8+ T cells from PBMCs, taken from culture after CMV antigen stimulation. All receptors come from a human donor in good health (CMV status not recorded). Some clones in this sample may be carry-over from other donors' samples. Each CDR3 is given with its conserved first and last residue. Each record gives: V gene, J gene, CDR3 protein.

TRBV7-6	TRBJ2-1	CASSLVAGGRNEQFF
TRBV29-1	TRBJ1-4	CSAATGQGMNGKLFF
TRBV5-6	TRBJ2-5	CASRHRAEETQYF
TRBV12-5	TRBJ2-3	CASGLSIVDTQYF
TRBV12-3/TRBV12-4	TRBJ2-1	CASTPGASYNEQFF
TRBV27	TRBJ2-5	CASSPRTVETQYF
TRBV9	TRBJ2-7	CASSAGRKPYEQYF
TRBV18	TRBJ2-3	CASSPPRLAGSTDTQYF
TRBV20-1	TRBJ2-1	CSARVGGGPHEQFF
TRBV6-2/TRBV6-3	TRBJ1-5	CASSYFAELFLSNQPQHF